This TCR beta chain originates from a study of T cell repertoires in cytomegalovirus infection. Across the study: Public TCR beta signatures were indicative of both CMV infection and a matching HLA type. Regarding the study as a whole: Dominating the ex vivo response were HLA-C-restricted CMV-specific TCR beta clonotypes. People with CMV and the relevant HLA were identified by cumulative public TCR beta family frequency.

TCRdb redid the calling of the reads with MiXCR, one entry per CDR3 protein. The table has fewer than 200,000 distinct CDR3 sequences, 13% to 15% seen once; the top ten hold about a quarter. This clonotype was seen many times. Its antigen is unidentified. The sequence was obtained from a human donor in good health (CMV status not recorded). Some clones in this sample may be carry-over from other donors' samples. Material for sequencing was PBMCs.

CDR3 nucleotides: TGTGCTAGTGGTTTTAACGACTTTGCTGGCTACACCTTC. Its protein product is CASGFNDFAGYTF. This chain connects TRBV12-5 to TRBJ1-2; D remains ambiguous. The V end lost 3 bases, the J end lost 7 bases, and 12 bases lay between the germline ends. This CDR3 spans 13 amino acids. Looked up from germline, CDR1 is LGHNT and CDR2 is FRNRAP. Based on the CDR3 plus reference TRBV12-5 and TRBJ1-2, the full variable domain is DARVTQTPRHKVTEMGQEVTMRCQPILGHNTVFWYRQTMMQGLELLAYFRNRAPLDDSGMPKDRFSAEMPDATLATLKIQPSEPRDSAVYFCASGFNDFAGYTFGSGTRLTVV.